A selection of T cell receptor beta chains follows, all from one sample in a study of T cell responses to AZD1222 COVID-19 vaccine. Repertoires were generated with immunoSEQ multiplex PCR, while TCRdb's copy carries only in-frame clones and drops some. The sample gives 160,000 or so clones, more than 70% of which show up once; around 6% is in the top ten. Source: peripheral blood, taken on day 0 of AZD1222 vaccination. These TCRs come from an adult in good health. CDR3s include the opening cysteine and the closing phenylalanine or tryptophan.

TRBV12-3/TRBV12-4	CASSATGKLFF
TRBV5-1	CASSSGPGRGGEKLFF
TRBV3-1/TRBV3-2	CASSQPPGRRGELFF
TRBV5-1	CASSLAGGAQNTEAFF
TRBV6-5	CASSYSASGNNEQFF
TRBV6-5	CASSRQGSGNEKLFF
TRBV30	CAWTRGQGAFF
TRBV6-5	CASSLGGKQYF
TRBV5-4	CASSLGQGVFEYGYTF
TRBV6-2/TRBV6-3	CASSSQTGQGVTEAFF
TRBV4-3	CASSRTGGVFYNEQFF
TRBV18	CASSPGTPEAFF
TRBV5-1	CASSFSLSSYNEQFF
TRBV4-3	CASSQDLGGLADPQQFF
TRBV11-2	CASSLGRGYEQYF
TRBV6-2/TRBV6-3	CASRWGPGANVLTF
TRBV29-1	CSVVAGYTEAFF
TRBV29-1	CSVPIAGGRDEQFF
TRBV5-1	CASSWGDSSYGYTF
TRBV7-2	CASSLVPGLAVTDTQYF
TRBV5-1	CASSLGLAGGKQFF
TRBV10-3	CAIRPGQGEGDYGYTF
TRBV18	CASSSDPSYGYTF
TRBV9	CASSVSDREGRSPLHF
TRBV3-1/TRBV3-2	CASSPSSDTQYF
TRBV30	CAWSVGGRGYEQYF
TRBV7-2	CASSSRVSTDTQYF
TRBV6-2/TRBV6-3	CASSYDGNSPLHF
TRBV7-8	CASSFLGGGAPGDGYTF
TRBV6-5	CASRTSGAGDGYTF
TRBV30	CAWTQGVNSPLHF
TRBV28	CASSLAGPYGYTF
TRBV4-1	CASSQDPTGPMNTEAFF
TRBV3-1/TRBV3-2	CASSQGVPALNYGYTF
TRBV7-9	CASSAGASSGNTIYF